This TCR beta chain was retrieved from a study of blood T cell repertoires in COVID-19. Study background: PBMCs, B-cell-depleted T cells, or T cells provided the cDNA or gDNA that made up the material.

The CDR3 spans 14 residues. The ends lost 3 bases at V and 8 bases at J; junction bases unmatched: 5. In germline, CDR1 is SGHTA, CDR2 FQGTGA. Repertoires were generated with immunoSEQ multiplex PCR, while TCRdb's copy carries only in-frame clones and drops some. This table has some 70,000 clones, around four fifths appearing once. The receptor's source is a man in his 60s with acute or convalescent COVID-19. The chain carries TRBV7-3 and TRBJ2-1; TRBD2 matches 9 bases. The specimen was peripheral blood. The CDR3 sequence is CASSLRLAVDEQFF. The CDR3, as DNA: TGTGCCAGCAGCTTGAGACTAGCGGTGGATGAGCAGTTCTTC.